This T cell receptor (beta chain) was profiled in a study of graft-versus-host responses after intestinal transplantation. About the research overall: Recipients had multivisceral, liver-intestinal, or isolated intestinal transplants. Each patient got anti-thymocyte globulin induction, then tacrolimus and steroids for about 3 years. Study-wide results and caveats: Early declines in HvG clones that occurred post-transplant were associated with peak circulating GvH clone levels. There were GvH clones found in recipient marrow, and some of them appeared first in ileum or blood.

The assay was immunoSEQ multiplex PCR, and TCRdb's table has in-frame clones only and misses some. The sample yields tens of thousands of clones, around 92% seen once. As for this clone: Its antigen is unidentified.

The clonotype comes from a human donor who received an intestinal transplant. The sample consisted of unstimulated CD4+ T cells sorted from spleen or lymph node cells, taken before intestinal transplant.

The CDR3, as DNA: TGTGCCAGCAGCTTTGACAGGGTATCTTACAATGAGCAGTTCTTC. Translated, it gives CASSFDRVSYNEQFF. This chain connects TRBV5-6 to TRBJ2-1; TRBD1 agrees at 7 bases. From germline, CDR1 is SGHDT and CDR2 YYEEEE. J gave up 4 bases and V 2 bases, and 6 bases lay outside the gene matches. The CDR3 spans 15 residues.